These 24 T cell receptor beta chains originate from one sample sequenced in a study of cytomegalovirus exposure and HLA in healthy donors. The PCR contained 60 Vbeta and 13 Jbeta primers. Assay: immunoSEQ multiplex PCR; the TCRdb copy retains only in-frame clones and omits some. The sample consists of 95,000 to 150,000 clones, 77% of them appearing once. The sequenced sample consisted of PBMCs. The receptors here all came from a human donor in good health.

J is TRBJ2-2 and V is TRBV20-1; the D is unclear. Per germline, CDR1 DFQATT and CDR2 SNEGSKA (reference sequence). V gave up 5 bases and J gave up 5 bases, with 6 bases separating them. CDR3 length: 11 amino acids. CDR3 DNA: TGCAGTGCTCTAGAAACCGGGGAGCTGTTTTTT. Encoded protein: CSALETGELFF.

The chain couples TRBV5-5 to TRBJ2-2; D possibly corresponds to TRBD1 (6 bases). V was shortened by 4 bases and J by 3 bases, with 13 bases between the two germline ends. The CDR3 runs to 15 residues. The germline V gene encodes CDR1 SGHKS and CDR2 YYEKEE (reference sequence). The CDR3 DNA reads TGTGCCAGCAGCCTACGGACAGTCCACACCGGGGAGCTGTTTTTT. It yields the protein CASSLRTVHTGELFF. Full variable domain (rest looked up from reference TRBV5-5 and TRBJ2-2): DAGVTQSPTHLIKTRGQQVTLRCSPISGHKSVSWYQQVLGQGPQFIFQYYEKEERGRGNFPDRFSARQFPNYSSELNVNALLLGDSALYLCASSLRTVHTGELFFGEGSRLTVL.

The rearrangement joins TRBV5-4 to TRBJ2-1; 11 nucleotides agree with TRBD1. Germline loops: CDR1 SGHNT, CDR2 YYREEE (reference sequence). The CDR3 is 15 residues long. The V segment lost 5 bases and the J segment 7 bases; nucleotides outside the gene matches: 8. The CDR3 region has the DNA TGTGCCAGCAGTACCCCGGGACAGGGGGTAAATGAGCAGTTCTTC. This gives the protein CASSTPGQGVNEQFF.

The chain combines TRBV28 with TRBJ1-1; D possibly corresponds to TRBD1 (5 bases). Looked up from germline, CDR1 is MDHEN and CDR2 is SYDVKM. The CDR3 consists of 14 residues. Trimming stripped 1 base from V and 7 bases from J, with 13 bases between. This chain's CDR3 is CASSLSQGGFEAFF. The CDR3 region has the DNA TGTGCCAGCAGTTTATCGCAGGGAGGGTTTGAAGCTTTCTTT.

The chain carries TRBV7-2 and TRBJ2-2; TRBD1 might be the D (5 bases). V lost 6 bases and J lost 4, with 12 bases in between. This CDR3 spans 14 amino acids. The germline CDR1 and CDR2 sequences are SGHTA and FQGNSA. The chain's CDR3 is CASSTGSGTGELFF. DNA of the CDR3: TGTGCCAGCAGTACAGGCTCGGGCACCGGGGAGCTGTTTTTT.

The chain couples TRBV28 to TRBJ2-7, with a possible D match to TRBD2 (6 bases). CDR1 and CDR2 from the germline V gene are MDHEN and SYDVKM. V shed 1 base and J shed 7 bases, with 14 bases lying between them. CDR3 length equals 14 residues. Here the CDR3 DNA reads TGTGCCAGCAGTTTATCCGGGGGATTGTGGGAGCAGTACTTC. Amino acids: CASSLSGGLWEQYF.

CDR3 DNA sequence: TGTGCCAGCAGCCGTCGGGAGCGCGAGCAGTACTTC. The encoded protein is CASSRREREQYF. This sequence joins TRBV13 and TRBJ2-7, with D possibly TRBD2 on 6 matching bases. Germline CDR1 is PRHDT and CDR2 is FYEKMQ (reference sequence). V lost 5 bases and J lost 6, with 11 bases in between. The CDR3 is 12 residues long.

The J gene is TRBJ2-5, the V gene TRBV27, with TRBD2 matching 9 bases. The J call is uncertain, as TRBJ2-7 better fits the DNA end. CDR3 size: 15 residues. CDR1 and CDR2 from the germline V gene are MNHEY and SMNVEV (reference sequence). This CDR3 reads CASSFGIAGVYEQYF. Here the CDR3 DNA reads TGTGCCAGCAGTTTTGGTATAGCGGGAGTATACGAGCAGTACTTC.

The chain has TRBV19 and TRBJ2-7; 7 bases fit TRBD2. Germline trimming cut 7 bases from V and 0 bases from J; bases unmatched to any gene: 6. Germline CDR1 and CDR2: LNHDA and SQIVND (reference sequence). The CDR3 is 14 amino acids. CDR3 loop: CASNAGASSYEQYF. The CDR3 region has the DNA TGTGCCAGTAACGCGGGAGCAAGCTCCTACGAGCAGTACTTC.

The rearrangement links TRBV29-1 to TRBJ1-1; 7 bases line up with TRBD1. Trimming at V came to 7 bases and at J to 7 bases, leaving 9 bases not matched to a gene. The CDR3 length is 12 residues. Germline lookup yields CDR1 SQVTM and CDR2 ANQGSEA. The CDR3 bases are TGCAGCGCCACCCCGGACAGGTTTGAAGCTTTCTTT. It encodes CSATPDRFEAFF.

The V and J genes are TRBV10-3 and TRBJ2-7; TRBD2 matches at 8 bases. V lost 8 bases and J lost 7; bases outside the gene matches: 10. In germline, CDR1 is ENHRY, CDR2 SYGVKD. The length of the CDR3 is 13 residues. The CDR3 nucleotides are TGTGCCATCGGCAGCGGGAGTCCGCGGGAGCAGTACTTC. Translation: CAIGSGSPREQYF.

The CDR3 reads CASSSARGVSGNTIYF. The CDR3, as DNA: TGTGCCAGCTCCTCCGCAAGGGGCGTCTCTGGAAACACCATATATTTT. This chain connects TRBV18 to TRBJ1-3, with a weak D call TRBD1 (5 bases). CDR1 KGHSH and CDR2 LQKENI come from the germline V gene. CDR3 length: 16 residues. V gave up 6 bases and J gave up 0 bases, with 15 bases separating them.

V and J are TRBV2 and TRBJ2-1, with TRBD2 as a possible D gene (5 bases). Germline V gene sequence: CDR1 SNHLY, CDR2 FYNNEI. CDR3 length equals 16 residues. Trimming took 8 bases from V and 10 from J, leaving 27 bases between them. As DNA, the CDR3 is TGTGCCAGCTCGAATCCGGGCTCCGGGGTCGCGCGGGAGCAGTTCTTC. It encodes CASSNPGSGVAREQFF.

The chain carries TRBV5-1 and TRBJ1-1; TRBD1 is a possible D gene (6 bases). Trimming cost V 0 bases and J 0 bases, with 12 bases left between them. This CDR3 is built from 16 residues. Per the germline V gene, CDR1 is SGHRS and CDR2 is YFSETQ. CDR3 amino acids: CASSLVGTPLNTEAFF. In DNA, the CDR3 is TGCGCCAGCAGCTTGGTGGGGACACCCCTGAACACTGAAGCTTTCTTT.

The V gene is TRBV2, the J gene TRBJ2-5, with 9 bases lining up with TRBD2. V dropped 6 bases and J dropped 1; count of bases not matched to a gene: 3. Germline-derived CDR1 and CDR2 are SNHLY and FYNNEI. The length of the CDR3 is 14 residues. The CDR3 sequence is CASRPTSGQETQYF. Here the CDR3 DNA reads TGTGCCAGCAGGCCGACTAGCGGCCAAGAGACCCAGTACTTC.

The CDR3 sequence is CASSFSGTGGSNQPQHF. DNA for the CDR3: TGTGCCAGCAGCTTCTCCGGGACAGGGGGGTCCAATCAGCCCCAGCATTTT. The rearrangement uses TRBV7-8 and TRBJ1-5, with 11 bases that match TRBD1. CDR1 and CDR2 from the germline V gene are SGHVS and FQNEAQ. CDR3 length: 17 residues. V dropped 3 bases and J dropped 3; count of bases not matched to a gene: 7.

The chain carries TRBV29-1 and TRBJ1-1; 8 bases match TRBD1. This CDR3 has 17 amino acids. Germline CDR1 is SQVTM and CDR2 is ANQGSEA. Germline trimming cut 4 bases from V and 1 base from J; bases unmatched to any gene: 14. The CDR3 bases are TGCAGCGTTGCCGCGGGGACAGGCACCCGGGGGAACACTGAAGCTTTCTTT. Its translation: CSVAAGTGTRGNTEAFF.

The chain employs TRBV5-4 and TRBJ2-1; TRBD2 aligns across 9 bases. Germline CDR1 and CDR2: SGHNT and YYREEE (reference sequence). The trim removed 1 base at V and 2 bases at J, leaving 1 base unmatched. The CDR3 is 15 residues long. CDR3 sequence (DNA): TGTGCCAGCAGCTTGTCTAGCGGGACCTACAATGAGCAGTTCTTC. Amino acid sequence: CASSLSSGTYNEQFF. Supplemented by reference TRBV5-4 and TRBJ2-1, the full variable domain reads ETGVTQSPTHLIKTRGQQVTLRCSSQSGHNTVSWYQQALGQGPQFIFQYYREEENGRGNFPPRFSGLQFPNYSSELNVNALELDDSALYLCASSLSSGTYNEQFFGPGTRLTVL.

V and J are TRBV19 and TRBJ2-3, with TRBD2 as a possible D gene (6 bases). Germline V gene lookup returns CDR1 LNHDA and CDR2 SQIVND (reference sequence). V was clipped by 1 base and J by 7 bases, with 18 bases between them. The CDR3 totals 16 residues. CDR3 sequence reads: CASSIGAGTSRNTQYF. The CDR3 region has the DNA TGTGCCAGTAGTATAGGGGCGGGGACGAGCAGGAATACGCAGTATTTT.

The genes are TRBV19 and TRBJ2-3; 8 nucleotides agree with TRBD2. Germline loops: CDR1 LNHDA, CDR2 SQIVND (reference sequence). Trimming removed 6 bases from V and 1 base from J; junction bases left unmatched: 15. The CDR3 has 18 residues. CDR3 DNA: TGTGCCAGTAGGCTAGCTTCAAGACCCGGGGGGGGCACAGATACGCAGTATTTT. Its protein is CASRLASRPGGGTDTQYF.

The chain's CDR3 is CASSRGQGPRSDTQYF. In nucleotides, the CDR3 is TGCGCCAGCAGTCGTGGACAGGGCCCCCGGTCCGATACGCAGTATTTT. V usage is TRBV23-1 and J usage is TRBJ2-3; TRBD1 agrees at 8 bases. TRBV23-1 is designated an ORF whose function remains uncertain. Trimming took 4 bases from V and 6 from J; bases not matched to a gene: 12. This CDR3 is built from 16 residues.

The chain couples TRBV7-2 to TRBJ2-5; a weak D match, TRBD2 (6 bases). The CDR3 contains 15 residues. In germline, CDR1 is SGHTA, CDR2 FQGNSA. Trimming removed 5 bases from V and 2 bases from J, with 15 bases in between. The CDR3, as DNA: TGTGCCAGCAGCCCTCTGCGGGGAATTCAAGAGACCCAGTACTTC. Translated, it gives CASSPLRGIQETQYF.

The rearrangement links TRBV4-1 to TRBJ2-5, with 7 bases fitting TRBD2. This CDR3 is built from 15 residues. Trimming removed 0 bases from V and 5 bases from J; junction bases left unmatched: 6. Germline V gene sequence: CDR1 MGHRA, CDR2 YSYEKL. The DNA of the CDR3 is TGCGCCAGCAGCCAAGAAGGGAGGGTCTCGGAGACCCAGTACTTC. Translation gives CASSQEGRVSETQYF.

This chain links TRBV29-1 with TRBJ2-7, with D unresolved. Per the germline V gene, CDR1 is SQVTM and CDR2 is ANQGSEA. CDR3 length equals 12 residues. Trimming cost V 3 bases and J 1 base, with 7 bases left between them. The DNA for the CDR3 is TGCAGCGTTGAGATACAGTCCTACGAGCAGTACTTC. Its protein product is CSVEIQSYEQYF.